This is a list of T cell receptor beta chains from one sample in a study of radiotherapy plus CTLA-4 blockade in lung cancer. Assay: immunoSEQ multiplex PCR; the TCRdb copy retains only in-frame clones and omits some. The data contain 90,000 to 100,000 clones, roughly 80% of them singletons. Material: peripheral blood, obtained from a patient treated with radiotherapy plus ipilimumab. Every receptor here comes from a human donor with non-small cell lung cancer that progressed on radiotherapy plus ipilimumab. The CDR3 runs from the conserved cysteine through the conserved F or W. The order of the fields is CDR3 length, clone size, J gene, D gene, V gene, CDR3 protein, CDR3 DNA. The D gene is left open where the match is weak. Some rows mark clone size as missing; the rest say once, few, many or name a class of expanded clone.

cdr3_length: 16; clone_size: -; j_call: TRBJ2-1; d_call: TRBD2; v_call: TRBV30; cdr3_aa: CAWGPIAGDSYNEQFF; cdr3_nt: TGTGCCTGGGGCCCTATAGCGGGGGACTCCTACAATGAGCAGTTCTTC
cdr3_length: 14; clone_size: few; j_call: TRBJ2-7; d_call: -; v_call: TRBV13; cdr3_aa: CASSLKVAASIPYF; cdr3_nt: TGTGCCAGCAGCTTAAAGGTTGCGGCTAGCATTCCGTACTTC
cdr3_length: 16; clone_size: -; j_call: TRBJ2-2; d_call: -; v_call: TRBV7-3; cdr3_aa: CASSLSPAENTGELFF; cdr3_nt: TGTGCCAGCAGCTTATCTCCAGCGGAGAACACCGGGGAGCTGTTTTTT
cdr3_length: 16; clone_size: once; j_call: TRBJ2-3; d_call: TRBD2; v_call: TRBV6-5; cdr3_aa: CASSYRWTSGTMESSF; cdr3_nt: TGTGCCAGCAGTTACAGGTGGACTAGCGGGACCATGGAGTCGAGTTTT
cdr3_length: 14; clone_size: -; j_call: TRBJ1-2; d_call: TRBD1; v_call: TRBV5-4; cdr3_aa: CASSGGTGNYGYTF; cdr3_nt: TGTGCCAGCAGCGGCGGGACAGGGAACTATGGCTACACCTTC
cdr3_length: 13; clone_size: -; j_call: TRBJ2-7; d_call: -; v_call: TRBV27; cdr3_aa: CASRLGGIGEQYF; cdr3_nt: TGTGCCAGCAGACTTGGTGGGATAGGCGAGCAGTACTTC
cdr3_length: 14; clone_size: -; j_call: TRBJ1-3; d_call: -; v_call: TRBV18; cdr3_aa: CASSSSAAGNTIYF; cdr3_nt: TGTGCCAGCTCGAGCTCGGCAGCTGGAAACACCATATATTTT
cdr3_length: 14; clone_size: once; j_call: TRBJ2-2; d_call: -; v_call: TRBV7-6; cdr3_aa: CASSLKQITGELFF; cdr3_nt: TGTGCCAGCAGCTTAAAACAGATCACCGGGGAGCTGTTTTTT
cdr3_length: 11; clone_size: -; j_call: TRBJ2-5; d_call: -; v_call: TRBV5-1; cdr3_aa: CASSAEETQYF; cdr3_nt: TGCGCCAGCAGCGCGGAAGAGACCCAGTACTTC
cdr3_length: 14; clone_size: -; j_call: TRBJ2-5; d_call: -; v_call: TRBV5-1; cdr3_aa: CASSLEDPPSTQYF; cdr3_nt: TGCGCCAGCAGCTTGGAGGACCCCCCTTCGACCCAGTACTTC
cdr3_length: 12; clone_size: -; j_call: TRBJ1-4; d_call: -; v_call: TRBV6-5; cdr3_aa: CASSYDNEKLFF; cdr3_nt: TGTGCCAGCAGTTACGACAATGAAAAACTGTTTTTT
cdr3_length: 13; clone_size: -; j_call: TRBJ1-2; d_call: -; v_call: TRBV28; cdr3_aa: CASNLRVEDGCTF; cdr3_nt: TGTGCCAGCAACCTCAGGGTCGAGGATGGCTGCACCTTC
cdr3_length: 15; clone_size: -; j_call: TRBJ2-1; d_call: TRBD1; v_call: TRBV14; cdr3_aa: CASSRGTGYNNEQFF; cdr3_nt: TGTGCCAGCAGCCGGGGGACAGGGTATAACAATGAGCAGTTCTTC
cdr3_length: 12; clone_size: -; j_call: TRBJ2-7; d_call: -; v_call: TRBV30; cdr3_aa: CAWSVDGQEGYF; cdr3_nt: TGTGCCTGGAGTGTAGATGGGCAGGAGGGATACTTC
cdr3_length: 13; clone_size: -; j_call: TRBJ1-1; d_call: TRBD1; v_call: TRBV2; cdr3_aa: CASSRDRGWVAFF; cdr3_nt: TGTGCCAGCAGCCGGGACAGGGGTTGGGTAGCTTTCTTT
cdr3_length: 17; clone_size: -; j_call: TRBJ2-1; d_call: TRBD2; v_call: TRBV27; cdr3_aa: CASSLWVAGPYYNEQFF; cdr3_nt: TGTGCCAGCAGTTTATGGGTAGCGGGACCTTACTACAATGAGCAGTTCTTC
cdr3_length: 16; clone_size: -; j_call: TRBJ2-3; d_call: -; v_call: TRBV9; cdr3_aa: CASSVLSQTSTDTQYF; cdr3_nt: TGTGCCAGCAGCGTATTGTCACAGACTAGCACAGATACGCAGTATTTT
cdr3_length: 13; clone_size: few; j_call: TRBJ2-7; d_call: -; v_call: TRBV18; cdr3_aa: CASSPPLGNEQYF; cdr3_nt: TGTGCCAGCTCACCGCCCCTCGGGAATGAGCAGTACTTC
cdr3_length: 12; clone_size: -; j_call: TRBJ1-1; d_call: -; v_call: TRBV5-1; cdr3_aa: CASSLGDTEAFF; cdr3_nt: TGCGCCAGCAGCTTGGGAGACACTGAAGCTTTCTTT
cdr3_length: 14; clone_size: -; j_call: TRBJ2-1; d_call: TRBD2; v_call: TRBV30; cdr3_aa: CAWSGGRGYNEQFF; cdr3_nt: TGTGCCTGGAGTGGCGGGAGGGGGTACAATGAGCAGTTCTTC
cdr3_length: 17; clone_size: -; j_call: TRBJ2-2; d_call: TRBD1; v_call: TRBV7-8; cdr3_aa: CASSQPPGQENTGELFF; cdr3_nt: TGTGCCAGCAGCCAACCCCCGGGACAGGAGAACACCGGGGAGCTGTTTTTT
cdr3_length: 13; clone_size: -; j_call: TRBJ2-7; d_call: -; v_call: TRBV5-1; cdr3_aa: CASSPGVLYEQYF; cdr3_nt: TGCGCCAGCAGCCCAGGGGTCCTCTACGAGCAGTACTTC
cdr3_length: 19; clone_size: many; j_call: TRBJ1-5; d_call: TRBD1; v_call: TRBV28; cdr3_aa: CASSFCPDRGLQDNQPQHF; cdr3_nt: TGTGCCAGCAGTTTTTGCCCTGACAGGGGGCTTCAGGACAATCAGCCCCAGCATTTT
cdr3_length: 15; clone_size: few; j_call: TRBJ2-7; d_call: TRBD2; v_call: TRBV5-1; cdr3_aa: CASSYGLAGAYEQYF; cdr3_nt: TGCGCCAGCAGCTACGGACTAGCGGGAGCCTACGAGCAGTACTTC
cdr3_length: 15; clone_size: -; j_call: TRBJ2-1; d_call: TRBD2; v_call: TRBV19; cdr3_aa: CASSIISGRNNEQFF; cdr3_nt: TGTGCCAGTAGTATAATCAGCGGGAGAAACAATGAGCAGTTCTTC
cdr3_length: 15; clone_size: -; j_call: TRBJ2-2; d_call: TRBD2; v_call: TRBV5-6; cdr3_aa: CASSYTSENTGELFF; cdr3_nt: TGTGCCAGCAGTTATACTAGCGAGAACACCGGGGAGCTGTTTTTT
cdr3_length: 13; clone_size: -; j_call: TRBJ1-3; d_call: -; v_call: TRBV30; cdr3_aa: CAWNPGAGNTIYF; cdr3_nt: TGTGCCTGGAACCCAGGGGCTGGAAACACCATATATTTT
cdr3_length: 13; clone_size: once; j_call: TRBJ2-2; d_call: -; v_call: TRBV6-4; cdr3_aa: CASSLDRTGELFF; cdr3_nt: TGTGCCAGCAGTTTAGACAGGACCGGGGAGCTGTTTTTT
cdr3_length: 16; clone_size: -; j_call: TRBJ1-4; d_call: -; v_call: TRBV4-1; cdr3_aa: CASSQGNKATNEKLFF; cdr3_nt: TGCGCCAGCAGCCAAGGGAACAAAGCAACTAATGAAAAACTGTTTTTT
cdr3_length: 13; clone_size: -; j_call: TRBJ2-5; d_call: -; v_call: TRBV19; cdr3_aa: CASSIGGSAAQYF; cdr3_nt: TGTGCCAGTAGTATAGGAGGTTCCGCGGCCCAGTACTTC
cdr3_length: 13; clone_size: -; j_call: TRBJ2-3; d_call: -; v_call: TRBV7-7; cdr3_aa: CASSKDSQGTQYF; cdr3_nt: TGTGCTAGCAGCAAAGACAGTCAGGGTACGCAGTATTTT
cdr3_length: 15; clone_size: few; j_call: TRBJ1-1; d_call: -; v_call: TRBV10-2; cdr3_aa: CASSESGGWNTEAFF; cdr3_nt: TGCGCCAGCAGTGAAAGTGGGGGGTGGAACACTGAAGCTTTCTTT
cdr3_length: 15; clone_size: -; j_call: TRBJ1-2; d_call: -; v_call: TRBV27; cdr3_aa: CASSPLQQGSYGYTF; cdr3_nt: TGTGCCAGCAGTCCCCTCCAACAGGGAAGCTATGGCTACACCTTC
cdr3_length: 13; clone_size: -; j_call: TRBJ1-5; d_call: -; v_call: TRBV27; cdr3_aa: CASSLTANQPQHF; cdr3_nt: TGTGCCAGCAGTTTAACAGCCAATCAGCCCCAGCATTTT
cdr3_length: 13; clone_size: few; j_call: TRBJ2-1; d_call: -; v_call: TRBV6-5; cdr3_aa: CASSRWGGGEQFF; cdr3_nt: TGTGCCAGCAGCCGCTGGGGTGGTGGTGAGCAGTTCTTC
cdr3_length: 17; clone_size: -; j_call: TRBJ2-3; d_call: TRBD2; v_call: TRBV2; cdr3_aa: CASSMTLADRSTDTQYF; cdr3_nt: TGTGCCAGCAGTATGACCCTAGCGGATCGGAGCACAGATACGCAGTATTTT
cdr3_length: 14; clone_size: -; j_call: TRBJ2-5; d_call: TRBD1; v_call: TRBV9; cdr3_aa: CASSAGQGFETQYF; cdr3_nt: TGTGCCAGCAGCGCGGGACAGGGGTTTGAGACCCAGTACTTC
cdr3_length: 17; clone_size: -; j_call: TRBJ2-6; d_call: TRBD2; v_call: TRBV18; cdr3_aa: CASSPGLAGTGANVLTF; cdr3_nt: TGTGCCAGCTCACCGGGACTAGCGGGAACTGGGGCCAACGTCCTGACTTTC
cdr3_length: 14; clone_size: -; j_call: TRBJ1-1; d_call: TRBD1; v_call: TRBV30; cdr3_aa: CAWSADRGQAEAFF; cdr3_nt: TGTGCCTGGAGCGCCGACAGGGGGCAAGCTGAAGCTTTCTTT
cdr3_length: 16; clone_size: -; j_call: TRBJ1-5; d_call: TRBD1; v_call: TRBV5-6; cdr3_aa: CASSAKQGAGNQPQHF; cdr3_nt: TGTGCCAGCAGCGCTAAACAGGGGGCTGGCAATCAGCCCCAGCATTTT
cdr3_length: 13; clone_size: once; j_call: TRBJ2-3; d_call: -; v_call: TRBV10-1; cdr3_aa: CASKAGGTDTQYF; cdr3_nt: TGCGCCAGCAAGGCAGGGGGCACAGATACGCAGTATTTT